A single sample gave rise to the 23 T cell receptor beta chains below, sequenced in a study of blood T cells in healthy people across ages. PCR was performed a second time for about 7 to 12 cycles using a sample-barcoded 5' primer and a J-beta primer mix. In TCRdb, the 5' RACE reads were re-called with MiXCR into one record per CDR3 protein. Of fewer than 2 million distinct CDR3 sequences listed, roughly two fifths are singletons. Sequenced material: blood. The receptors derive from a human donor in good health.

CDR3 sequence (DNA): TGTGCCAGCAGCTTAGCAGGGGTATACACTAGCACAGATACGCAGTATTTT. Translating gives CASSLAGVYTSTDTQYF. This chain joins TRBV7-6 and TRBJ2-3; D may be TRBD1 (5 bases). Trimming shortened V by 0 bases and J by 0 bases, and 13 bases separated the two germline ends. This CDR3 is 17 amino acids long. Germline V lookup: CDR1 SGHVS, CDR2 FNYEAQ.

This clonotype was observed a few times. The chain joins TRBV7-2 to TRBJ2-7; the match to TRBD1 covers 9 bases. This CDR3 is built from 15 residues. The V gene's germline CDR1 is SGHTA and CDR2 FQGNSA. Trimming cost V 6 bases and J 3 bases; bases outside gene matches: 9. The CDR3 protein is CASRRTGTGSYEQYF. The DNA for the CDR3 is TGTGCCAGCAGGCGCACCGGGACAGGGAGCTACGAGCAGTACTTC.

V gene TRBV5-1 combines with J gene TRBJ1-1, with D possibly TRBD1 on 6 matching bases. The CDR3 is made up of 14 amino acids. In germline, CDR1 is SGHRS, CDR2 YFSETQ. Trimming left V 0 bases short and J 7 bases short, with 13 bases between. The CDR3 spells CASSLAGGRGEAFF. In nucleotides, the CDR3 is TGCGCCAGCAGCTTGGCCGGGGGGCGAGGTGAAGCTTTCTTT.

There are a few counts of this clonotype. CDR3 nucleotides: TGCGCCAGCTCGACAGCGTTTGGGGCCAACAATGAGCAGTTCTTC. This gives the protein CASSTAFGANNEQFF. The genes are TRBV4-3 and TRBJ2-1; TRBD1 is a possible D gene (5 bases). The CDR3 spans 15 residues. Trimming removed 8 bases at V and 5 bases at J, with 19 bases between. Germline V gene sequence: CDR1 LGHNA, CDR2 YSLEER.

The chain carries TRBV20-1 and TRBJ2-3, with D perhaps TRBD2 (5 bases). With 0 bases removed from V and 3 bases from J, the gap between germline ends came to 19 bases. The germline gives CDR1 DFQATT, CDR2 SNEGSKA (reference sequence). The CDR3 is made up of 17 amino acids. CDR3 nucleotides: TGCAGTGCTAGAGAGGCGAGGACTCTCATCGGGACAGATACGCAGTATTTT. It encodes CSAREARTLIGTDTQYF.

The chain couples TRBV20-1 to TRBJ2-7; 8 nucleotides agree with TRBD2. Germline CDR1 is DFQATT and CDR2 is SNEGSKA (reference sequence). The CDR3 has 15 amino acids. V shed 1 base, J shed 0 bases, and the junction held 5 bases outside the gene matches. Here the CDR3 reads CSARGEAGGSYEQYF. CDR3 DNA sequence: TGCAGTGCTAGAGGAGAGGCGGGGGGCTCCTACGAGCAGTACTTC.

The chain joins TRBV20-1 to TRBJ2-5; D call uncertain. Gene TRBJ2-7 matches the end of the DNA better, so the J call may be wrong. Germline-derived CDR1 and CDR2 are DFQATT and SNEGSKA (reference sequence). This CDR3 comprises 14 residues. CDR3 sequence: CSARDGRSTYEQYF. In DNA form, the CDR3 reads TGCAGTGCTAGAGACGGCAGAAGCACCTACGAGCAGTACTTC.

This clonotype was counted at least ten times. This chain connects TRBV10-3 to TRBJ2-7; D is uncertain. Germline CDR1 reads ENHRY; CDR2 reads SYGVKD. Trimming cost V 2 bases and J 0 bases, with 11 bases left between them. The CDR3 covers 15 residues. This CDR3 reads CAISEEGQPSYEQYF. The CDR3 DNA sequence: TGTGCCATCAGTGAGGAAGGTCAGCCCTCCTACGAGCAGTACTTC.

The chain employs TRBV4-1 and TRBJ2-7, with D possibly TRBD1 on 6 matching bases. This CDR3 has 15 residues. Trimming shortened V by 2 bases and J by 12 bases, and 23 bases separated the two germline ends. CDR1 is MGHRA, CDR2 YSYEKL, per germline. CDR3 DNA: TGCGCCAGCAGCCAAACGGGGACAACTGGGGACATTCGGTACTTC. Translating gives CASSQTGTTGDIRYF.

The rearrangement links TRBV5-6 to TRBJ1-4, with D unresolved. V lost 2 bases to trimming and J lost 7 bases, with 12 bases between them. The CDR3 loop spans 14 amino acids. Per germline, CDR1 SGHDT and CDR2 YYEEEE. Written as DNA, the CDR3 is TGTGCCAGCAGCTTCCGTGTGTGGGGTGAAAAACTGTTTTTT. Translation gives CASSFRVWGEKLFF.

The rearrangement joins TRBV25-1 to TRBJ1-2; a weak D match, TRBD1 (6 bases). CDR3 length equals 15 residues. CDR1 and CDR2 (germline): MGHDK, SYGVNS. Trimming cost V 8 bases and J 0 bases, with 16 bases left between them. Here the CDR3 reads CASRQGSESNYGYTF. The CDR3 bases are TGTGCCAGCCGTCAGGGGTCTGAATCTAACTATGGCTACACCTTC.

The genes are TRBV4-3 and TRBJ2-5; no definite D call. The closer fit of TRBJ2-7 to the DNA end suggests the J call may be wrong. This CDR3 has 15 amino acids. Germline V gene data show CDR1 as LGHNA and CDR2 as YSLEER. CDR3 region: CASSQDLARDYEQYF. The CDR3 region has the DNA TGCGCCAGCAGCCAAGATTTGGCTAGGGACTACGAGCAGTACTTC.

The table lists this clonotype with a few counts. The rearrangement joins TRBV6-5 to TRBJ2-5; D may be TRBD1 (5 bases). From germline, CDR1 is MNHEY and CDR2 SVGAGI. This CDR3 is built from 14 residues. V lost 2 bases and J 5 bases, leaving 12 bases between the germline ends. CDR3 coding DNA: TGTGCCAGCAGTTACGGATTAAGGGGTGAGACCCAGTACTTC. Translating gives CASSYGLRGETQYF.

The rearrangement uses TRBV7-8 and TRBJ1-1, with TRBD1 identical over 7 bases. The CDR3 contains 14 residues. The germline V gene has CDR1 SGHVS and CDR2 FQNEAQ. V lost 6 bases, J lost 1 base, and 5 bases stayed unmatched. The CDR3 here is CASREQGKNTEAFF. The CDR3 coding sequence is TGTGCCAGCAGGGAACAGGGGAAGAACACTGAAGCTTTCTTT.

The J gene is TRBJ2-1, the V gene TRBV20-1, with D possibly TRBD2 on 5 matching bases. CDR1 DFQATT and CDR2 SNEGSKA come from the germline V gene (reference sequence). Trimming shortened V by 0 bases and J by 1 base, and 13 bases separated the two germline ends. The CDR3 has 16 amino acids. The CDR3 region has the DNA TGCAGTGCTAGAGATCAAGAGGGCCTGTCCTACAATGAGCAGTTCTTC. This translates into CSARDQEGLSYNEQFF.

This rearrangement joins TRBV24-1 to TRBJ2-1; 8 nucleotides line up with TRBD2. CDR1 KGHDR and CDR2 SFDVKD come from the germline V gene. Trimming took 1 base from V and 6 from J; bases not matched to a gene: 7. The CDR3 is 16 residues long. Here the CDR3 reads CATSDLSGGAVNEQFF. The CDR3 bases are TGTGCCACCAGTGATTTATCGGGGGGGGCGGTCAATGAGCAGTTCTTC.

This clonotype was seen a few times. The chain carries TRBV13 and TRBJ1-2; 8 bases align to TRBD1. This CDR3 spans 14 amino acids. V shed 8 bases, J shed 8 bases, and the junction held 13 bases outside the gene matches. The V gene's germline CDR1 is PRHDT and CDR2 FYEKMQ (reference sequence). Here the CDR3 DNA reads TGTGCCAGCCAGTTCCGGACAGGGCGTATGGGCTACACCTTC. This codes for CASQFRTGRMGYTF. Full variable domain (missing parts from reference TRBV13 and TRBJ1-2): AAGVIQSPRHLIKEKRETATLKCYPIPRHDTVYWYQQGPGQDPQFLISFYEKMQSDKGSIPDRFSAQQFSDYHSELNMSSLELGDSALYFCASQFRTGRMGYTFGSGTRLTVV.

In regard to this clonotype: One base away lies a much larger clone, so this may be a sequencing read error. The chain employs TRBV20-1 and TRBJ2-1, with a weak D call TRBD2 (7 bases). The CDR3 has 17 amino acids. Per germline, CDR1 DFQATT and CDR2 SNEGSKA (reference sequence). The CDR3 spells CSASLLRTRRRDNELFF. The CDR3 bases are TGCAGTGCTAGTTTGCTCCGGACTAGAAGACGGGACAATGAGCTGTTCTTC.

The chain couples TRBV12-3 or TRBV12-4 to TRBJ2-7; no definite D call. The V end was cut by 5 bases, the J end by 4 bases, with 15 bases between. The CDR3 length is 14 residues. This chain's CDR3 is CASSHPRVGYEQYF. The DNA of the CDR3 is TGTGCCAGCAGTCACCCTCGCGTCGGGTACGAGCAGTACTTC.

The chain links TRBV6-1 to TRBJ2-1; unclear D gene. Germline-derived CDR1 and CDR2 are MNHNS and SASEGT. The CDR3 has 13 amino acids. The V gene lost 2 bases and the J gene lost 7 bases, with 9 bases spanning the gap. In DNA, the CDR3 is TGTGCCAGCAGTGAACTTGGGATGAATGAGCAGTTCTTC. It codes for CASSELGMNEQFF.

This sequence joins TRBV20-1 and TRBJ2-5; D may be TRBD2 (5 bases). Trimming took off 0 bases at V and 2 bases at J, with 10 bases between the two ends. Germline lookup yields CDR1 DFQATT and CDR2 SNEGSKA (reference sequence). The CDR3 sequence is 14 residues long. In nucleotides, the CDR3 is TGCAGTGCTAGAGATACGAGCGGACAAGAGACCCAGTACTTC. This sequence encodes CSARDTSGQETQYF.

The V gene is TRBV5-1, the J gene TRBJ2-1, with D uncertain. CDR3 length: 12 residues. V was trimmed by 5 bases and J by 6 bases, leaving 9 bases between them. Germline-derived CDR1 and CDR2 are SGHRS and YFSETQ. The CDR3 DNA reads TGCGCCAGCAGAGAGCTCCGCAATGAGCAGTTCTTC. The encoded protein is CASRELRNEQFF.

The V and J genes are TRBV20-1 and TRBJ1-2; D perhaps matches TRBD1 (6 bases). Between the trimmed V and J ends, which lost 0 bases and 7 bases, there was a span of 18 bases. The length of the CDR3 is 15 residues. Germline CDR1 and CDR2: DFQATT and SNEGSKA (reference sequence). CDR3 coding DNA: TGCAGTGCTAGAGAAGGTGGTCAGGGGATCTTTGGCTACACCTTC. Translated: CSAREGGQGIFGYTF.